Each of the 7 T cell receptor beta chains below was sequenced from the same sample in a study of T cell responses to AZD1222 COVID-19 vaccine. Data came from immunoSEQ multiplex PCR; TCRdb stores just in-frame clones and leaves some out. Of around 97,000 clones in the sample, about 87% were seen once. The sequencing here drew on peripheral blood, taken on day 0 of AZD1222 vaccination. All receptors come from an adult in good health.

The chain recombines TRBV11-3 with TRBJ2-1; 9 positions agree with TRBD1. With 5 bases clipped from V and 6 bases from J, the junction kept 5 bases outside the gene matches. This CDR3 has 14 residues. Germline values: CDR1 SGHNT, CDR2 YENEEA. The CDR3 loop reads CASSPGTGSNEQFF. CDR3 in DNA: TGTGCCAGCAGCCCCGGGACAGGGAGCAATGAGCAGTTCTTC.

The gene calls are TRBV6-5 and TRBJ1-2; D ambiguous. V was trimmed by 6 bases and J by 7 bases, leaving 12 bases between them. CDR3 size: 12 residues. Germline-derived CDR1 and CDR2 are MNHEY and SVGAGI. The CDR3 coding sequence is TGTGCCAGCAGGCAACCGCCCACTGGCTACACCTTC. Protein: CASRQPPTGYTF.

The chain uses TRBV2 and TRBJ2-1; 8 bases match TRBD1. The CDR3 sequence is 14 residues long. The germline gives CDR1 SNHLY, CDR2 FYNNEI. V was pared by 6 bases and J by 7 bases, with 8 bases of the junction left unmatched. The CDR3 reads CASSATGVRNEQFF. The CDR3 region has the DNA TGTGCCAGCAGCGCGACAGGGGTTAGAAATGAGCAGTTCTTC.

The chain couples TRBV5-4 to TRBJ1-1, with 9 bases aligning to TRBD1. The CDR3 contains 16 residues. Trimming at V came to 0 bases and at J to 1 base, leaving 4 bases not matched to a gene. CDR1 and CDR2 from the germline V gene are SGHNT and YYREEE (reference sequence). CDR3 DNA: TGTGCCAGCAGCTTGGGGGGGGGACAGGGGAACACTGAAGCTTTCTTT. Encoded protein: CASSLGGGQGNTEAFF.

The CDR3 here is CASSTGKTINQPQHF. DNA for the CDR3: TGTGCCAGCAGCACCGGCAAGACAATAAATCAGCCCCAGCATTTT. This chain connects TRBV5-8 to TRBJ1-5; D is uncertain. Trimming shortened V by 4 bases and J by 4 bases, and 15 bases separated the two germline ends. The CDR3 extends over 15 amino acids. Germline CDR1 SGHTS, CDR2 YDEGEE.

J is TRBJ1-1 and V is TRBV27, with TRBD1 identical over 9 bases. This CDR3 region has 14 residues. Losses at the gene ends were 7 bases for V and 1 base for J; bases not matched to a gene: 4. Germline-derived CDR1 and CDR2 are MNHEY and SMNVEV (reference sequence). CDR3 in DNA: TGTGCCAGCAAACCGGGACAGGGGAACACTGAAGCTTTCTTT. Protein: CASKPGQGNTEAFF.

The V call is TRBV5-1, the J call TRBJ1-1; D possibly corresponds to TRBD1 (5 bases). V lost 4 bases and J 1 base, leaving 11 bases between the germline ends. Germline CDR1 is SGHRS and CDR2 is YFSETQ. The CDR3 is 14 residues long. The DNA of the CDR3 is TGCGCCAGCAGCCCGGGACCCACGAACACTGAAGCTTTCTTT. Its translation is CASSPGPTNTEAFF.